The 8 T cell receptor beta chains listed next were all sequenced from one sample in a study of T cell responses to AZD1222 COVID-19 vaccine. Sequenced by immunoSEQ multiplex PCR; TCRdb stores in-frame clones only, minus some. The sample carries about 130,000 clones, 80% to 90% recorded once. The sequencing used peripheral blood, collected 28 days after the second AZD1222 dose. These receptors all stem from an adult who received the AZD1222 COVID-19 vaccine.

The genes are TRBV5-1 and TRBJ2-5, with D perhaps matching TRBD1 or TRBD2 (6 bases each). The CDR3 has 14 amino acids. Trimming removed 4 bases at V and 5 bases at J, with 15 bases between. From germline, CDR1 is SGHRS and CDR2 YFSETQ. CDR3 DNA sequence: TGCGCCAGCAGCCTCGGAGGGGGTTGGGAGACCCAGTACTTC. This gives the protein CASSLGGGWETQYF.

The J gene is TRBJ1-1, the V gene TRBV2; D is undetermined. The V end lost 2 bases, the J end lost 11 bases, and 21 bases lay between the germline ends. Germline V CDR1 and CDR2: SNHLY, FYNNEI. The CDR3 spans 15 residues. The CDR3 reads CASSEMVSRAVAAFF. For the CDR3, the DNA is TGTGCCAGCAGTGAAATGGTTTCGAGGGCTGTCGCGGCTTTCTTT.

CDR3 in DNA: TGTGCCAGCAGCCTCCACCGGACCGGGGAGCTGTTTTTT. As protein: CASSLHRTGELFF. The rearrangement uses TRBV11-2 and TRBJ2-2; unclear D gene. CDR1 and CDR2 (germline): SGHAT, FQNNGV. V lost 5 bases and J lost 5, with 9 bases in between. The CDR3 runs 13 residues.

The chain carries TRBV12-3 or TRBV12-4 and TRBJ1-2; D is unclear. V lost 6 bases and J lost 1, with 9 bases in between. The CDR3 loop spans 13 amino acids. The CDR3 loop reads CASSLRDNYGYTF. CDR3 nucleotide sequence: TGTGCCAGCAGCCTCCGGGATAACTATGGCTACACCTTC.

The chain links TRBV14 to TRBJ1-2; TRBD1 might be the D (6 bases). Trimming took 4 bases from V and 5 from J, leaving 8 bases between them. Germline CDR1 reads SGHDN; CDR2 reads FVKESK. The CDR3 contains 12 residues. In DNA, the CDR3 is TGTGCCAGCAGCCCACAGGGTTATGGCTACACCTTC. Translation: CASSPQGYGYTF.

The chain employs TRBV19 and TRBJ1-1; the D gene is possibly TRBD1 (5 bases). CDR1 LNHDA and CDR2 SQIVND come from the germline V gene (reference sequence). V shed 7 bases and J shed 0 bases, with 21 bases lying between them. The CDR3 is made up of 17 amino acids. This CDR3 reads CASTFAATAALNTEAFF. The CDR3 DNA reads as TGTGCCAGTACATTTGCTGCGACAGCTGCTTTGAACACTGAAGCTTTCTTT.

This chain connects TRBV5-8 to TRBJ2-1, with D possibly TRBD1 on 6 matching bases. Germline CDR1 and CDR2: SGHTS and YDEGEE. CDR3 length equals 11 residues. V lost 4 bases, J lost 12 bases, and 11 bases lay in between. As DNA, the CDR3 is TGTGCCAGCAGCCTGGGCAGGGGGCAGTTCTTC. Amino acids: CASSLGRGQFF.

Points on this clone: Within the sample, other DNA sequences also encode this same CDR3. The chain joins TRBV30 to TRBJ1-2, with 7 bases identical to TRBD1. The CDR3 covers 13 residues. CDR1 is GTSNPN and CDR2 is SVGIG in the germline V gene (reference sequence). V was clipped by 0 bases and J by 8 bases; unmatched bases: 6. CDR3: CAWSVNRGYGYTF. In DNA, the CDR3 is TGTGCCTGGAGTGTAAACAGGGGATACGGCTACACCTTC.